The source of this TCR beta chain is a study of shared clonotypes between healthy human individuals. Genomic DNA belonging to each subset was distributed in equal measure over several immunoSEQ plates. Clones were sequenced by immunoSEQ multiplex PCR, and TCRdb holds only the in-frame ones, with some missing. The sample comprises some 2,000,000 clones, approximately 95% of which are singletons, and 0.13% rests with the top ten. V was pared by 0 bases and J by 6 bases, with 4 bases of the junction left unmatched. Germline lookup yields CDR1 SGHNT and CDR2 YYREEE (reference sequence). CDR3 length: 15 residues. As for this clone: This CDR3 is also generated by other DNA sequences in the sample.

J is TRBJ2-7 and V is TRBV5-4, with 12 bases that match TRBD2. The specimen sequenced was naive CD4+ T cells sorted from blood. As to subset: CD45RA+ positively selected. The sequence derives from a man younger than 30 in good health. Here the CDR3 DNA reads TGTGCCAGCAGCTTGGGCGGACTAGCGGGGAGCGAGCAGTACTTC. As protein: CASSLGGLAGSEQYF.